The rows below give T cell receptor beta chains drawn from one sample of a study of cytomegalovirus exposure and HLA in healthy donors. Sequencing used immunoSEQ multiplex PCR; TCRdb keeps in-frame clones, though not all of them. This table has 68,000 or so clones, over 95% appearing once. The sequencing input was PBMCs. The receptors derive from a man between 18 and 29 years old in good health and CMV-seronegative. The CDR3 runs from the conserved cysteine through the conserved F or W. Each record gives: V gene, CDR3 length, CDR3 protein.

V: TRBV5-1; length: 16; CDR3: CASSGPSGTTNEKLFF
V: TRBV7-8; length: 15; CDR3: CASSATGKGNQPQHF
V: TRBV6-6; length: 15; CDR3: CASSYPPAGSYEQYF
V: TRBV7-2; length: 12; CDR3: CASSPDWGGKYF
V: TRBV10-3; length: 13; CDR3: CAINPGTAYEQYF
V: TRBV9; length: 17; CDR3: CASSVAMQDSYNSPLHF
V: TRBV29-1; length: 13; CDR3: CSVEDTVIDGYTF
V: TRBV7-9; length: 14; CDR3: CASSLAPRGTEAFF
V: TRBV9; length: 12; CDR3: CASSWRDGELFF
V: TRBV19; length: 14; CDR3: CASKVWDRADEQFF
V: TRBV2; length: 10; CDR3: CASSGQGPTF
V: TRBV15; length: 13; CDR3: CATSGRYTDTQYF
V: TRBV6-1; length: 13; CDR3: CASTTQVNYGYTF
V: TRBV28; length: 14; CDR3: CASSFLGAKETQYF
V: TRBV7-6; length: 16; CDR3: CASSLAQDRPNYGYTF
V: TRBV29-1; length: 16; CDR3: CSVEGTSGRAGNEQFF
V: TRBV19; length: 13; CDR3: CASKKAGYYGYTF
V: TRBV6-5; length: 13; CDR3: CASSESQNYGYTF
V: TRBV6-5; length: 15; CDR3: CASSYDRLRNYGYTF
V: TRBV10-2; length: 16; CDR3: CASSESSARGHQPQHF
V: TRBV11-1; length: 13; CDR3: CASSFRGRGEAFF
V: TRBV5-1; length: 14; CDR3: CASSWDRGPYEQYF
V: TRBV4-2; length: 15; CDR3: CASSQEGTHNQPQHF
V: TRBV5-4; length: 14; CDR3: CASSLGDRDEKLFF